This T cell receptor beta chain was sequenced for a study of blood T cell repertoires in COVID-19. Study-level background: COVID-19 samples collected from the United States, Italy and Spain covered acute and convalescent phases. T cells, B-cell-depleted T cells, or PBMCs supplied cDNA or gDNA.

Germline CDR1 reads SGHKS; CDR2 reads YYEKEE (reference sequence). The CDR3 totals 15 residues. Germline trimming cut 0 bases from V and 2 bases from J; bases unmatched to any gene: 2. Original data processing: By means of reference gene primer amplification, nucleated cell counts were estimated. Generated by immunoSEQ multiplex PCR, the TCRdb table keeps only in-frame clones and is missing some. The V and J calls and clone size are taken from that table; D and trimming were inferred from the DNA. Of roughly 700,000 clones listed, 85% to 90% were seen once; the top ten hold under 0.3%. Sequencing was carried out using peripheral blood. This receptor was taken from a woman younger than 30 with acute or convalescent COVID-19. The chain is built from TRBV5-5 and TRBJ2-3; 8 bases align to TRBD2. The CDR3 region is CASSLVRGDTDTQYF. CDR3 coding DNA: TGTGCCAGCAGCTTGGTGCGGGGGGACACAGATACGCAGTATTTT.